These T cell receptor beta chains were read from a single sample in a study of cytomegalovirus exposure and HLA in healthy donors. Clones were read by immunoSEQ multiplex PCR, and TCRdb kept only the in-frame ones, dropping some. The sample includes 170,000 or so clones, 80% to 85% of them seen just once. Sequencing was carried out using PBMCs. The receptors stem from a boy between 2 and 10 years old in good health and CMV-seronegative. Each CDR3 is given with its conserved first and last residue. A D gene is named only where the DNA matches it firmly. Size values are once, few and many counts, or a class for expanded clones, and some rows have none.

V gene: TRBV2
J gene: TRBJ1-2
clone size: .
D gene: .
CDR3 protein: CASSDSYQGYTF
CDR3 DNA: TGTGCCAGCAGTGATTCCTACCAAGGCTACACCTTC

V gene: TRBV5-1
J gene: TRBJ2-3
clone size: .
D gene: TRBD1
CDR3 protein: CASSLSSSTGDTQYF
CDR3 DNA: TGCGCCAGCAGCTTGTCTAGCTCGACAGGGGATACGCAGTATTTT

V gene: TRBV5-1
J gene: TRBJ2-3
clone size: .
D gene: .
CDR3 protein: CASSWEGADTQYF
CDR3 DNA: TGCGCCAGCAGCTGGGAGGGGGCAGATACGCAGTATTTT

V gene: TRBV6-1
J gene: TRBJ2-7
clone size: .
D gene: .
CDR3 protein: CASSDPGRGMYEQYF
CDR3 DNA: TGTGCCAGCAGTGACCCGGGACGGGGGATGTACGAGCAGTACTTC

V gene: TRBV5-4
J gene: TRBJ2-7
clone size: once
D gene: .
CDR3 protein: CASSPGTYEQYF
CDR3 DNA: TGTGCCAGCAGCCCGGGGACATACGAGCAGTACTTC

V gene: TRBV19
J gene: TRBJ1-2
clone size: .
D gene: .
CDR3 protein: CASSITVTNYGYTF
CDR3 DNA: TGTGCCAGTAGTATCACAGTAACTAACTATGGCTACACCTTC

V gene: TRBV4-1
J gene: TRBJ2-5
clone size: few
D gene: TRBD2
CDR3 protein: CASSQDDLAGEETQYF
CDR3 DNA: TGCGCCAGCAGCCAAGACGATCTAGCGGGAGAAGAGACCCAGTACTTC

V gene: TRBV28
J gene: TRBJ1-1
clone size: .
D gene: TRBD1
CDR3 protein: CASSSYSGGEFGQAFF
CDR3 DNA: TGTGCCAGCAGTTCTTACTCAGGGGGCGAATTTGGGCAAGCTTTCTTT

V gene: TRBV11-2
J gene: TRBJ2-1
clone size: .
D gene: TRBD2
CDR3 protein: CASSLLAGTWNEQFF
CDR3 DNA: TGTGCCAGCAGCCTCCTAGCGGGAACTTGGAATGAGCAGTTCTTC

V gene: TRBV5-1
J gene: TRBJ2-7
clone size: .
D gene: .
CDR3 protein: CASSLGAREQYF
CDR3 DNA: TGCGCCAGCAGCTTGGGCGCGCGAGAGCAGTACTTC

V gene: TRBV20-1
J gene: TRBJ2-7
clone size: .
D gene: TRBD2
CDR3 protein: CSATSGYEQYF
CDR3 DNA: TGCAGTGCAACTAGCGGCTACGAGCAGTACTTC

V gene: TRBV18
J gene: TRBJ1-1
clone size: .
D gene: .
CDR3 protein: CASSPRTANTEAFF
CDR3 DNA: TGTGCCAGCTCACCACGAACAGCGAACACTGAAGCTTTCTTT

V gene: TRBV9
J gene: TRBJ1-4
clone size: .
D gene: .
CDR3 protein: CASSVGGTNEKLFF
CDR3 DNA: TGTGCCAGCAGCGTGGGGGGAACTAATGAAAAACTGTTTTTT

V gene: TRBV28
J gene: TRBJ2-7
clone size: .
D gene: .
CDR3 protein: CASSPPFQLYEQYF
CDR3 DNA: TGTGCCAGCAGTCCCCCCTTTCAACTGTACGAGCAGTACTTC

V gene: TRBV5-5
J gene: TRBJ1-5
clone size: .
D gene: .
CDR3 protein: CASSLSGSYSNQPQHF
CDR3 DNA: TGTGCCAGCAGCCTTTCAGGATCCTATAGCAATCAGCCCCAGCATTTT

V gene: TRBV11-3
J gene: TRBJ1-1
clone size: .
D gene: TRBD1
CDR3 protein: CASSRQGASEAFF
CDR3 DNA: TGTGCCAGCAGCCGACAGGGGGCCTCTGAAGCTTTCTTT

V gene: TRBV9
J gene: TRBJ2-1
clone size: .
D gene: .
CDR3 protein: CASSVKLADSDEQFF
CDR3 DNA: TGTGCCAGCAGCGTAAAACTAGCTGACAGTGATGAGCAGTTCTTC

V gene: TRBV7-2
J gene: TRBJ1-4
clone size: once
D gene: .
CDR3 protein: CASSLQGTNEKLFF
CDR3 DNA: TGTGCCAGCAGCTTACAGGGAACTAATGAAAAACTGTTTTTT

V gene: TRBV19
J gene: TRBJ2-1
clone size: .
D gene: .
CDR3 protein: CASSLAGAMSSYNEQFF
CDR3 DNA: TGTGCCAGTAGTTTGGCAGGGGCGATGAGCTCCTACAATGAGCAGTTCTTC

V gene: TRBV7-6
J gene: TRBJ2-1
clone size: .
D gene: TRBD2
CDR3 protein: CASKGREKLEQFF
CDR3 DNA: TGTGCCAGCAAAGGGCGGGAGAAACTTGAGCAGTTCTTC

V gene: TRBV27
J gene: TRBJ1-1
clone size: .
D gene: .
CDR3 protein: CASSFQVRGTEAFF
CDR3 DNA: TGTGCCAGCAGTTTTCAGGTACGGGGCACTGAAGCTTTCTTT

V gene: TRBV11-2
J gene: TRBJ2-2
clone size: .
D gene: TRBD2
CDR3 protein: CASSTRLAGDTGELFF
CDR3 DNA: TGTGCCAGCAGCACTAGACTAGCGGGAGACACCGGGGAGCTGTTTTTT

V gene: TRBV4-1
J gene: TRBJ2-2
clone size: .
D gene: .
CDR3 protein: CASSHRITGELFF
CDR3 DNA: TGCGCCAGCAGCCACAGGATCACCGGGGAGCTGTTTTTT

V gene: TRBV5-1
J gene: TRBJ2-7
clone size: .
D gene: TRBD2
CDR3 protein: CASSHLPSSGSDPYEQYF
CDR3 DNA: TGCGCCAGCAGCCACCTCCCGAGTAGCGGGAGTGATCCCTACGAGCAGTACTTC

V gene: TRBV19
J gene: TRBJ2-1
clone size: .
D gene: TRBD2
CDR3 protein: CASSTERETINEQFF
CDR3 DNA: TGTGCCAGTAGTACAGAGCGGGAGACGATAAATGAGCAGTTCTTC

V gene: TRBV12-2
J gene: TRBJ2-6
clone size: .
D gene: .
CDR3 protein: CASRLRRRGPGANVLTF
CDR3 DNA: TGTGCAAGTCGCTTGCGGAGAAGGGGGCCTGGGGCCAACGTCCTGACTTTC

V gene: TRBV14
J gene: TRBJ1-2
clone size: .
D gene: TRBD1
CDR3 protein: CASSPWGRGLGSGGYTF
CDR3 DNA: TGTGCCAGCAGCCCCTGGGGCAGGGGGCTTGGAAGCGGTGGCTACACCTTC

V gene: TRBV5-8
J gene: TRBJ1-2
clone size: .
D gene: .
CDR3 protein: CASSLGRVDGYTF
CDR3 DNA: TGTGCCAGCAGTCTCGGCAGGGTTGATGGCTACACCTTC

V gene: TRBV4-1
J gene: TRBJ1-3
clone size: few
D gene: .
CDR3 protein: CASSPYPDRTPGNTIYF
CDR3 DNA: TGCGCCAGCAGCCCCTACCCCGACAGAACCCCCGGAAACACCATATATTTT